This passage covers 22 T cell receptor beta chains from one sample sequenced in a study of Ad26.COV2.S vaccination and SARS-CoV-2 variants. Regarding treatment: some 19 received Ad26.COV2.S at low or high dose, single or two shots; roughly five received placebo; per-sample allocation not given. Repertoires come from day 63 after the first vaccine or placebo injection. Method: immunoSEQ multiplex PCR; TCRdb's copy keeps in-frame clones and lacks some. Of about 350,000 clones listed, around 90% are singletons. The sequencing here drew on peripheral blood, taken in a trial of Ad26.COV2.S vaccine versus placebo. The receptors were sampled from a person aged 18-60 years who received the Ad26.COV2.S COVID-19 vaccine or a placebo.

Concerning this clone itself: Other nucleotide sequences in the sample specify the same CDR3. This chain links TRBV30 with TRBJ1-5; D gene uncertain. CDR1 GTSNPN and CDR2 SVGIG come from the germline V gene (reference sequence). Trimming pared 0 bases from V and 2 bases from J, leaving 8 bases between. The CDR3 runs 14 residues. The CDR3 nucleotides read TGTGCCTGGAGTGTACTTGGGGGCAATCAGCCCCAGCATTTT. It codes for CAWSVLGGNQPQHF.

The rearrangement uses TRBV20-1 and TRBJ2-7; TRBD1 matches at 8 bases. V lost 3 bases to trimming and J lost 5 bases; unmatched junction nucleotides: 6. Germline lookup yields CDR1 DFQATT and CDR2 SNEGSKA (reference sequence). This CDR3 is 13 amino acids long. The CDR3 region is CSASRRGLNEQYF. CDR3 nucleotides: TGCAGTGCTAGTCGCAGGGGGCTTAACGAGCAGTACTTC.

The genes are TRBV19 and TRBJ2-5; D is uncertain. The CDR3 length is 14 residues. Trimming took 3 bases from V and 1 from J, leaving 9 bases between them. The germline CDR1 and CDR2 sequences are LNHDA and SQIVND (reference sequence). The CDR3 DNA reads as TGTGCCAGTAGTATTGGCGACCCCCAAGAGACCCAGTACTTC. As protein: CASSIGDPQETQYF.

This chain links TRBV19 with TRBJ1-2; D gene ambiguous. V shed 4 bases and J shed 2 bases, with 11 bases lying between them. Germline V gene lookup returns CDR1 LNHDA and CDR2 SQIVND (reference sequence). The CDR3 is made up of 14 amino acids. The CDR3 DNA reads as TGTGCCAGTAGTAACCCCGGCGAAAACTATGGCTACACCTTC. Protein sequence: CASSNPGENYGYTF.

The V and J genes are TRBV7-2 and TRBJ1-2; no clear D. V lost 5 bases to trimming and J lost 2 bases, with 12 bases between them. The CDR3 length is 14 residues. Germline CDR1 is SGHTA and CDR2 is FQGNSA. CDR3 protein: CASSIRRSNYGYTF. As DNA, the CDR3 is TGTGCCAGCAGCATCCGACGGAGCAACTATGGCTACACCTTC. Filled out from reference TRBV7-2 and TRBJ1-2, the complete variable domain reads GAGVSQSPSNKVTEKGKDVELRCDPISGHTALYWYRQSLGQGLEFLIYFQGNSAPDKSGLPSDRFSAERTGGSVSTLTIQRTQQEDSAVYLCASSIRRSNYGYTFGSGTRLTVV.

This clone has just one count. The V gene is TRBV5-5, the J gene TRBJ2-7; a possible D gene is TRBD2 (6 bases). The CDR3 length is 16 residues. CDR1 and CDR2 from the germline V gene are SGHKS and YYEKEE (reference sequence). V lost 0 bases to trimming and J lost 0 bases, with 13 bases between them. DNA for the CDR3: TGTGCCAGCAGCTTGGCCGGAGGGGTCTACTCCTACGAGCAGTACTTC. Translation gives CASSLAGGVYSYEQYF.

The chain uses TRBV30 and TRBJ2-5; the D is unclear. Trimming left V 3 bases short and J 4 bases short, with 21 bases between. The CDR3 loop spans 16 amino acids. The germline V gene encodes CDR1 GTSNPN and CDR2 SVGIG (reference sequence). The CDR3 nucleotides are TGTGCCTGGAGCGCCAAATATAGGCGGAGTCTAGAGACCCAGTACTTC. Translation: CAWSAKYRRSLETQYF.

This rearrangement joins TRBV27 to TRBJ1-1; no firm D call. Trimming left V 6 bases short and J 1 base short, with 12 bases between. CDR1 is MNHEY and CDR2 is SMNVEV in the germline V gene (reference sequence). This CDR3 is 14 amino acids long. CDR3 sequence (DNA): TGTGCCAGCAGACAATCCGGGTGGAACACTGAAGCTTTCTTT. Translation gives CASRQSGWNTEAFF.

This chain uses TRBV6-5 with TRBJ2-3, with TRBD2 identical over 7 bases. In germline, CDR1 is MNHEY, CDR2 SVGAGI. The ends lost 5 bases at V and 5 bases at J; junction bases unmatched: 10. This CDR3 comprises 15 residues. CDR3 protein: CASSPWTRRGDTQYF. DNA of the CDR3: TGTGCCAGCAGTCCGTGGACTAGAAGAGGAGATACGCAGTATTTT.

In its sample, this clone was seen once. This chain links TRBV23-1 with TRBJ1-1; D perhaps matches TRBD1 (5 bases). TRBV23-1 qualifies as an ORF whose function is uncertain. Trimming stripped 1 base from V and 7 bases from J, with 13 bases between. The CDR3 has 14 amino acids. CDR3 nucleotide sequence: TGCGCCAGCAGTCAATTGGGGGGATTTAATGAAGCTTTCTTT. As protein: CASSQLGGFNEAFF.

The chain has TRBV5-5 and TRBJ2-1, with D unresolved. V dropped 0 bases and J dropped 5 bases, with 15 bases sitting between them. Germline CDR1 SGHKS, CDR2 YYEKEE (reference sequence). CDR3 length: 16 residues. The CDR3 coding sequence is TGTGCCAGCAGCTTGGTTGGAGACCTTTTCAACAATGAGCAGTTCTTC. Amino acids: CASSLVGDLFNNEQFF.

This sequence joins TRBV4-1 and TRBJ1-3, with a weak D call TRBD1 (5 bases). Germline-derived CDR1 and CDR2 are MGHRA and YSYEKL. This CDR3 region has 16 residues. V dropped 0 bases and J dropped 1 base, with 10 bases sitting between them. Written as DNA, the CDR3 is TGCGCCAGCAGCCAAGAAGGCAGGGTGTCTGGAAACACCATATATTTT. As protein: CASSQEGRVSGNTIYF.

The genes are TRBV30 and TRBJ1-5; D not certain. The V and J ends lost 1 base and 1 base respectively, with 2 bases between them. Germline V lookup: CDR1 GTSNPN, CDR2 SVGIG (reference sequence). The CDR3 consists of 12 residues. The CDR3 DNA is TGTGCCTGGAGTGGGAGCAATCAGCCCCAGCATTTT. The encoded protein is CAWSGSNQPQHF.

V is TRBV4-3 and J is TRBJ1-2; TRBD1 matches 9 bases. Losses at the gene ends were 3 bases for V and 3 bases for J; bases not matched to a gene: 5. Germline CDR1 LGHNA, CDR2 YSLEER. The CDR3 is 15 residues long. CDR3 loop: CASSHWGQGDYGYTF. The CDR3, as DNA: TGCGCCAGCAGCCATTGGGGACAGGGAGACTATGGCTACACCTTC.

The chain links TRBV5-1 to TRBJ2-1, with 10 bases lining up with TRBD2. Trimming at V came to 0 bases and at J to 4 bases, leaving 1 base not matched to a gene. There are 15 residues in the CDR3. From germline, CDR1 is SGHRS and CDR2 YFSETQ. CDR3 residues: CASSLELAGYNEQFF. The DNA of the CDR3 is TGCGCCAGCAGCTTGGAACTAGCGGGATACAATGAGCAGTTCTTC.

This chain joins TRBV7-7 and TRBJ2-5; 16 bases are a match to TRBD2. Germline-derived CDR1 and CDR2 are SSHAT and FNYEAQ (reference sequence). The trim removed 3 bases at V and 5 bases at J, leaving 6 bases unmatched. This CDR3 region has 17 residues. The CDR3 region is CASSLGLAGGRRETQYF. DNA for the CDR3: TGTGCCAGCAGCTTGGGACTAGCGGGAGGGCGTCGGGAGACCCAGTACTTC. Using reference TRBV7-7 and TRBJ2-5 for the parts outside the CDR3, the full variable domain is GAGVSQSPRYKVTKRGQDVTLRCDPISSHATLYWYQQALGQGPEFLTYFNYEAQPDKSGLPSDRFSAERPEGSISTLTIQRTEQRDSAMYRCASSLGLAGGRRETQYFGPGTRLLVL.

The V call is TRBV25-1, the J call TRBJ2-3; D ambiguous. V was clipped by 2 bases and J by 2 bases, with 14 bases between them. This CDR3 region has 16 residues. Germline-derived CDR1 and CDR2 are MGHDK and SYGVNS. CDR3 amino acids: CASSESGYQDTDTQYF. The CDR3 DNA reads TGTGCCAGCAGTGAAAGTGGCTATCAAGACACAGATACGCAGTATTTT.

The genes are TRBV20-1 and TRBJ2-1; 8 nucleotides agree with TRBD2. V shed 3 bases, J shed 10 bases, and the junction held 8 bases outside the gene matches. The germline V gene has CDR1 DFQATT and CDR2 SNEGSKA (reference sequence). This CDR3 has 13 residues. The CDR3 loop reads CSASFPAGEEQFF. CDR3 bases: TGCAGTGCTAGTTTCCCAGCGGGAGAAGAGCAGTTCTTC.

The chain combines TRBV12-3 or TRBV12-4 with TRBJ1-3; D is undetermined. There are 13 residues in the CDR3. Trimming pared 3 bases from V and 2 bases from J, leaving 5 bases between. The CDR3 reads CASSFDAGNTIYF. The CDR3 bases are TGTGCCAGCAGTTTTGATGCTGGAAACACCATATATTTT.

This chain uses TRBV30 with TRBJ2-1; D not resolved. This CDR3 is 11 amino acids long. Germline assignment: CDR1 GTSNPN and CDR2 SVGIG (reference sequence). V dropped 3 bases and J dropped 8 bases, with 8 bases sitting between them. In nucleotides, the CDR3 is TGTGCCTGGAGCGCCGTGGATGAGCAGTTCTTC. As protein: CAWSAVDEQFF. The full variable domain, in which reference TRBV30 and TRBJ2-1 provide the parts outside the CDR3, is SQTIHQWPATLVQPVGSPLSLECTVEGTSNPNLYWYRQAAGRGLQLLFYSVGIGQISSEVPQNLSASRPQDRQFILSSKKLLLSDSGFYLCAWSAVDEQFFGPGTRLTVL.

In DNA form, the CDR3 reads TGTGCCAGTACAGACAGGCGGGGGGACGGCTACACCTTC. It is translated as CASTDRRGDGYTF. V is TRBV3-1 (or the pseudogene TRBV3-2) and J is TRBJ1-2, with D possibly matching TRBD1 (6 bases). Trimming cost V 9 bases and J 8 bases, with 19 bases left between them. This CDR3 spans 13 amino acids. Germline V gives CDR1 LGHDT, CDR2 YNNKEL (reference sequence).

The V gene is TRBV19, the J gene TRBJ1-2; TRBD1 agrees at 9 bases. This CDR3 contains 16 residues. Germline V gene data show CDR1 as LNHDA and CDR2 as SQIVND (reference sequence). V lost 5 bases, J lost 2 bases, and 9 bases stayed unmatched. The CDR3 reads CASSLPLGTGNYGYTF. DNA for the CDR3: TGTGCCAGTAGTCTCCCCCTCGGGACAGGGAACTATGGCTACACCTTC.